This is a list of T cell receptor beta chains from one sample in a study of blood T cell repertoires in COVID-19. Using immunoSEQ multiplex PCR, the repertoire was profiled, and TCRdb retains in-frame clones only, with some absent. The sample comprises approximately 94,000 clones, 85% to 90% of which are singletons, and around 5% rests with the top ten. Sequencing was performed on peripheral blood. The receptors shown here come from a human donor in a cohort sampled during active COVID-19. Both conserved end residues are trimmed from each CDR3.

CDR3: SASMAFGGINEQF
V: TRBV20-1

CDR3: ATSDLSGGAYEQY
V: TRBV24-1

CDR3: ASSWVGGETQY
V: TRBV5-1

CDR3: ASSPGDGYTQY
V: TRBV18

CDR3: ASSHRFPYEQY
V: TRBV7-9

CDR3: SASFLTSGSSYNEQF
V: TRBV20-1

CDR3: ASSLVIAEETQY
V: TRBV7-2

CDR3: ASSLRGSQYQETQY
V: TRBV9

CDR3: ASSWGSGTSYEQY
V: TRBV18

CDR3: ASSPGLAGGYNEQF
V: TRBV5-1

CDR3: ASNGAMGLENTEAF
V: TRBV19

CDR3: ASSLIDPSGSGDNEQF
V: TRBV7-8

CDR3: ASRRTAREQF
V: TRBV5-4

CDR3: ASSEGSGDSGTEYLPDTQY
V: TRBV2

CDR3: ASSPSVPYEQY
V: TRBV12-3/TRBV12-4

CDR3: ASSDLAGDTNEQF
V: TRBV6-4

CDR3: ASSYGEVTEAF
V: TRBV12-3/TRBV12-4

CDR3: ASSQDRGSQPQH
V: TRBV6-5

CDR3: ASATGVDLDEQY
V: TRBV6-5

CDR3: ASSYYGGYGYT
V: TRBV6-5

CDR3: ASSSNNSRNYGYT
V: TRBV21-1

CDR3: ASRSGQGWFQPQH
V: TRBV28

CDR3: ASSLRETQY
V: TRBV13

CDR3: ASRYVGHDEKLF
V: TRBV6-5

CDR3: ASSPRTGMKPQH
V: TRBV5-1

CDR3: ASSEDRAYQPQH
V: TRBV6-1

CDR3: ASRNSPSGSETQY
V: TRBV6-5

CDR3: ASSTQGSGNTIY
V: TRBV6-6

CDR3: ASSQGTAVSTIY
V: TRBV23-1

CDR3: ASRGTGTGYT
V: TRBV28

CDR3: ASSLDRVGYQETQY
V: TRBV18

CDR3: ASSRTGIVEKLF
V: TRBV5-1

CDR3: ASSLRQGSYEQY
V: TRBV27

CDR3: AWKVLAGGPGELF
V: TRBV30

CDR3: ASSQLTGGASEAF
V: TRBV14

CDR3: ASSLFSGGLAGGTGELF
V: TRBV5-1

CDR3: ASSLQVGIGSYEQY
V: TRBV5-1

CDR3: ASSSPRTGRKNTIY
V: TRBV28

CDR3: ASMVGSYGYT
V: TRBV19

CDR3: ASSRQGVNEKLF
V: TRBV2

CDR3: ASSERGAYTGELF
V: TRBV25-1

CDR3: ATSRDREGGDEKLF
V: TRBV15

CDR3: ASSFNRDSSNEQF
V: TRBV5-6

CDR3: ASSQGPGDRGTEAF
V: TRBV4-2

CDR3: ASSPSFRGTGELF
V: TRBV18

CDR3: ASSDTAGNQPQH
V: TRBV27

CDR3: ASRVAGAGGYEQY
V: TRBV19

CDR3: ASSLVGVSEKLF
V: TRBV28

CDR3: SASHQGAWDYGYT
V: TRBV20-1

CDR3: ASSIRTSGGVPETQY
V: TRBV7-2

CDR3: ASSQASVTQETQY
V: TRBV4-3

CDR3: ASSAVGTGAYTDTQY
V: TRBV6-4